The clone carrying this TCR beta chain appeared a single time. The CDR3 end shows no conserved phenylalanine or tryptophan, and so a read error is likely. The limits of the CDR3 on the DNA are not certain, so only TCRdb's listed CDR3 is given. Enrollment excluded any patients with other autoimmune diseases, uncontrolled infections, pregnancy or lactation. The data stem from a study of Graves' ophthalmopathy and Graves' hyperthyroidism. The overall study: Before any treatment, peripheral blood was taken at the initial diagnosis.

Counting both end residues, the CDR3 totals 15 amino acids. Germline CDR1 and CDR2: MGHRA and YSYEKL. Amplification from RNA transcripts yielded the TCR beta CDR3 regions. The first-round RT-PCR employed HTBI primers together with the Qiagen OneStep RT-PCR kit. A multiplex PCR was then performed as the second round. Using its own MiXCR run on the multiplex PCR reads, TCRdb lists one record per CDR3 protein. The data contain a few hundred thousand distinct CDR3 sequences, about 16% of them singletons. The chain uses TRBV4-1 and TRBJ1-1; the table's D call, TRBD1, has no DNA check behind it. The sequence was collected from a woman aged 18-35 years with stable Graves' hyperthyroidism. Sequences were obtained from peripheral blood. The CDR3 sequence: CASSQVTGALTEACV.